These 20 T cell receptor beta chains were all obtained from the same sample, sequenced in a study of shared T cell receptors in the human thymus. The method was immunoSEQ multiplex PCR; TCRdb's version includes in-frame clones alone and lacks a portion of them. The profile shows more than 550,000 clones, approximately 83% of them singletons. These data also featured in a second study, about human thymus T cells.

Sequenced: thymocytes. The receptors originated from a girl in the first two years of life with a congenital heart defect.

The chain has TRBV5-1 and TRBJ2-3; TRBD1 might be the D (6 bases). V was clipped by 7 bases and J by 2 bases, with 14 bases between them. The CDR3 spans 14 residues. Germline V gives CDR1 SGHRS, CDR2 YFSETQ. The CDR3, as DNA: TGCGCCAGCCGCCCGGGACATACCACAGATACGCAGTATTTT. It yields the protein CASRPGHTTDTQYF.

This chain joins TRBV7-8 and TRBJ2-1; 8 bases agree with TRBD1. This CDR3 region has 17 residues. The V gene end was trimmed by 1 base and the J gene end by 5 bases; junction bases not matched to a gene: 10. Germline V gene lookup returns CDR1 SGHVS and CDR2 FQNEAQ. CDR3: CASSLVGPRDRNNEQFF. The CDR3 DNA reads TGTGCCAGCAGCTTAGTGGGACCCCGGGACAGGAACAATGAGCAGTTCTTC.

CDR3 sequence reads: CASSMRDRGDEQFF. In nucleotides, the CDR3 is TGTGCCAGTAGTATGAGGGACAGGGGGGATGAGCAGTTCTTC. V is TRBV19 and J is TRBJ2-1, with 11 nucleotides matching TRBD1. Unmatched junction bases numbered 3, after V lost 3 bases and J lost 8 bases. CDR3 length equals 14 residues. Germline assignment: CDR1 LNHDA and CDR2 SQIVND (reference sequence).

The CDR3 here is CASSRPLGPPSPGAEAFF. The CDR3 DNA reads as TGTGCCAGCAGCCGACCCCTCGGCCCTCCCTCTCCCGGGGCTGAAGCTTTCTTT. The chain has TRBV5-6 and TRBJ1-1, with D unresolved. The CDR3 runs to 18 residues. CDR1 and CDR2 from the germline V gene are SGHDT and YYEEEE. The ends were cut back, 4 bases at V and 6 bases at J, with 28 bases in the middle.

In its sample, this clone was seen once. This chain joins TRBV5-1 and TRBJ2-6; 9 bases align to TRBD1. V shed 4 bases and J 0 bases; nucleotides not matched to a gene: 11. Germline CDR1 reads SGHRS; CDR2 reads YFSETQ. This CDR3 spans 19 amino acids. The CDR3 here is CASSPYSGTGSSGANVLTF. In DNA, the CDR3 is TGCGCCAGCAGCCCGTACTCCGGGACAGGGAGCTCTGGGGCCAACGTCCTGACTTTC.

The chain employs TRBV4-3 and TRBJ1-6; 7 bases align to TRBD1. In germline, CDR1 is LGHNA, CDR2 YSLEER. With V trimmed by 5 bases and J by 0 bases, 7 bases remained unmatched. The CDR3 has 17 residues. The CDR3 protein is CASSSKPGGSYNSPLHF. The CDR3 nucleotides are TGCGCCAGCAGCTCAAAACCAGGGGGCTCCTATAATTCACCCCTCCACTTT.

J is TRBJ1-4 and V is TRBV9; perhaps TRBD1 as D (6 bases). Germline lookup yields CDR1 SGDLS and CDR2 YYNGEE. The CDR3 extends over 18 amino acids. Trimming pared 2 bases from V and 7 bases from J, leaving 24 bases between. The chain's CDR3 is CASSVNGGGRGVGEKLFF. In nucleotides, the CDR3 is TGTGCCAGCAGCGTGAACGGTGGGGGGAGGGGGGTCGGTGAAAAACTGTTTTTT.

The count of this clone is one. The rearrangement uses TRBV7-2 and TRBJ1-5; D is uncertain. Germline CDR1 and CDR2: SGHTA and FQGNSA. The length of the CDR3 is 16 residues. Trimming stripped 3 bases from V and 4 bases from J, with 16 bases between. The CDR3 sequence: CASSFRHAWWNQPQHF. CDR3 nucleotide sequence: TGTGCCAGCAGCTTCCGACATGCCTGGTGGAATCAGCCCCAGCATTTT.

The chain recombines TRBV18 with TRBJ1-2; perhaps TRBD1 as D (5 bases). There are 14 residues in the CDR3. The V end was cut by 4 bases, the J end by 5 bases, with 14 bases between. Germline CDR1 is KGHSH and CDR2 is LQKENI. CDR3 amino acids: CASSQGRGEYGYTF. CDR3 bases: TGTGCCAGCTCACAGGGACGGGGGGAATATGGCTACACCTTC.

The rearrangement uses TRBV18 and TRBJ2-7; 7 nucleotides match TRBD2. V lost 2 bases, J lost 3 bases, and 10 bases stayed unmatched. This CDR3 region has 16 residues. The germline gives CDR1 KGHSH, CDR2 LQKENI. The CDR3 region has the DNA TGTGCCAGCTCACCAGATAGTGCTAGCGGCCTCTACGAGCAGTACTTC. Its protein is CASSPDSASGLYEQYF.

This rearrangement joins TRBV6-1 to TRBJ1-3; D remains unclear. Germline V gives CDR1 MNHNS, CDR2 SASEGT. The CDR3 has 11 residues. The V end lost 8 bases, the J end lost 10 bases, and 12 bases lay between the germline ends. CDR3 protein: CASGLKGTIYF. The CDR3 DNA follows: TGTGCCAGCGGACTTAAGGGAACCATATATTTT.

The CDR3 nucleotides read TGTGCCAGCAGTTTGACACAGGGGGCGGAGTATGGCTACACCTTC. This codes for CASSLTQGAEYGYTF. This chain joins TRBV28 and TRBJ1-2, with 9 bases fitting TRBD1. Germline values: CDR1 MDHEN, CDR2 SYDVKM. J gave up 5 bases and V 3 bases, and 7 bases lay outside the gene matches. The CDR3 is 15 amino acids.

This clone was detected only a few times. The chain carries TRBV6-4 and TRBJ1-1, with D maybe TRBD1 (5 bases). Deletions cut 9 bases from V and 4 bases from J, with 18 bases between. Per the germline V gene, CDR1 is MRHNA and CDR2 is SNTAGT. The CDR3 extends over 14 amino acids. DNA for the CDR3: TGTGCCAGGGGATCAGGTCCGCAGGGCACTGAAGCTTTCTTT. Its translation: CARGSGPQGTEAFF.

CDR3 region: CASSGRGRYGLAGSPINNEQFF. CDR3 nucleotides: TGTGCCAGCAGCGGGAGGGGGAGGTATGGCCTAGCGGGGAGCCCAATAAACAATGAGCAGTTCTTC. The chain recombines TRBV9 with TRBJ2-1, with TRBD2 matching 9 bases. The CDR3 is 22 residues long. J was trimmed by 5 bases and V by 3 bases; bases with no gene match: 27. The V gene's germline CDR1 is SGDLS and CDR2 YYNGEE.

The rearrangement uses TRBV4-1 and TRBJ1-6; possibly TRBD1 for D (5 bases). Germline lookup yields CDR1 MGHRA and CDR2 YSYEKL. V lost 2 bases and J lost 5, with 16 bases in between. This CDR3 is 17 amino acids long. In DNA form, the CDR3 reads TGCGCCAGCAGCCAAAACGACAGCCGCCTTAATAATTCACCCCTCCACTTT. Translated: CASSQNDSRLNNSPLHF.

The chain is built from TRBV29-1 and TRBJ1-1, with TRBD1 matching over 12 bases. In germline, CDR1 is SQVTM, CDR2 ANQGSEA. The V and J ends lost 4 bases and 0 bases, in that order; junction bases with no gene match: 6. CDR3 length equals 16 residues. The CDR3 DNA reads TGCAGCGTTGTAGCGGGACAGGGGGCGTTGAACACTGAAGCTTTCTTT. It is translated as CSVVAGQGALNTEAFF. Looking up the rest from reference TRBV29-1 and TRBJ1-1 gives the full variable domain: SAVISQKPSRDICQRGTSLTIQCQVDSQVTMMFWYRQQPGQSLTLIATANQGSEATYESGFVIDKFPISRPNLTFSTLTVSNMSPEDSSIYLCSVVAGQGALNTEAFFGQGTRLTVV.

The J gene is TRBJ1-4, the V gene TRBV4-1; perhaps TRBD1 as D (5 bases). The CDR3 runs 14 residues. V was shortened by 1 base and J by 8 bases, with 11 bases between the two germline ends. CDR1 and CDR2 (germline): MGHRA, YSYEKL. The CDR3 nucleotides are TGCGCCAGCAGCCAAGGGGGGGTGGGAGAAAAACTGTTTTTT. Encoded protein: CASSQGGVGEKLFF.

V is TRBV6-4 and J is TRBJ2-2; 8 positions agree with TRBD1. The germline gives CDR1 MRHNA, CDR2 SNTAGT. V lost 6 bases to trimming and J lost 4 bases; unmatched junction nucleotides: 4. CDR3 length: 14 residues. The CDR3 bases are TGTGCCAGCAGCCGACAGGGGAGCACCGGGGAGCTGTTTTTT. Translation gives CASSRQGSTGELFF.

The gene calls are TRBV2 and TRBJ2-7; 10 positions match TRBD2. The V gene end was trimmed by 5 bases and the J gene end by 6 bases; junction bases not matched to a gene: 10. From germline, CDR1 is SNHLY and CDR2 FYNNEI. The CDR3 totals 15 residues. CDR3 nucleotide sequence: TGTGCCAGCAGTTGGGAGCGGGGGGGCTTCTCCGAGCAGTACTTC. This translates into CASSWERGGFSEQYF.

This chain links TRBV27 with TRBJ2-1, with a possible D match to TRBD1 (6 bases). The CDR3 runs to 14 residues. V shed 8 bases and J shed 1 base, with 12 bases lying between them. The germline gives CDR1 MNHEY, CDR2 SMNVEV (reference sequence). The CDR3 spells CASQGPGSYNEQFF. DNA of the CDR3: TGTGCCAGCCAGGGGCCGGGATCCTACAATGAGCAGTTCTTC.